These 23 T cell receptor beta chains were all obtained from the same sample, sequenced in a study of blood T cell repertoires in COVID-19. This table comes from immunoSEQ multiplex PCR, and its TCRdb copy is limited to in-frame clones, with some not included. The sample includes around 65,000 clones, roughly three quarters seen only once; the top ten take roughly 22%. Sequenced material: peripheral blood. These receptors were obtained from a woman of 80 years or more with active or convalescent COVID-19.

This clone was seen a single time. The CDR3 reads CASSWRRNEQFF. CDR3 bases: TGTGCCAGCAGTTGGCGGCGCAATGAGCAGTTCTTC. The gene calls are TRBV6-5 and TRBJ2-1; D gene unclear. Trimming removed 4 bases at V and 6 bases at J, with 7 bases between. The germline V gene has CDR1 MNHEY and CDR2 SVGAGI. The CDR3 loop spans 12 amino acids.

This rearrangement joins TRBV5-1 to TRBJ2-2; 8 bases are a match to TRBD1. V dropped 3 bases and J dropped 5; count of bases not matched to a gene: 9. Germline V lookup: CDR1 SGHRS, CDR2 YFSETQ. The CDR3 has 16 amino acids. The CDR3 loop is CASSWTLDRATGELFF. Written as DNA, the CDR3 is TGCGCCAGCAGCTGGACGTTGGACAGGGCGACCGGGGAGCTGTTTTTT.

DNA of the CDR3: TGTGCCAGTAGAACGACTCTTCAGGGGCTGGGCCAGCCCCAGCATTTT. This sequence encodes CASRTTLQGLGQPQHF. The genes are TRBV19 and TRBJ1-5; D is perhaps TRBD1 (6 bases). CDR1 and CDR2 (germline): LNHDA, SQIVND (reference sequence). The CDR3 sequence is 16 residues long. The V gene lost 6 bases and the J gene lost 7 bases, with 22 bases spanning the gap.

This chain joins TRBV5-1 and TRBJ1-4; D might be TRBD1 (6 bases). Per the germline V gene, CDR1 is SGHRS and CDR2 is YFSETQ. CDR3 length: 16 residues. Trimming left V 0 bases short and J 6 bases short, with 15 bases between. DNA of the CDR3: TGCGCCAGCAGCTTGGATGCCAGGGGCACCGATGAAAAACTGTTTTTT. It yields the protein CASSLDARGTDEKLFF.

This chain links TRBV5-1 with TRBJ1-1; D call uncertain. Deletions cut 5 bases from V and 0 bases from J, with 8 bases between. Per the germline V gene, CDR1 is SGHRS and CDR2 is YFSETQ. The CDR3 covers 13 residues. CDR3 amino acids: CASRQTLNTEAFF. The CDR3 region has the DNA TGCGCCAGCAGACAGACACTGAACACTGAAGCTTTCTTT.

CDR3 DNA sequence: TGTGCCAGCTCACCCTCCCTGAGCTATAATCCCACAGATACGCAGTATTTT. As protein: CASSPSLSYNPTDTQYF. The chain employs TRBV18 and TRBJ2-3; D remains unclear. V was cut by 3 bases and J by 2 bases, with 18 bases left in between. Germline assignment: CDR1 KGHSH and CDR2 LQKENI. CDR3 length: 17 residues.

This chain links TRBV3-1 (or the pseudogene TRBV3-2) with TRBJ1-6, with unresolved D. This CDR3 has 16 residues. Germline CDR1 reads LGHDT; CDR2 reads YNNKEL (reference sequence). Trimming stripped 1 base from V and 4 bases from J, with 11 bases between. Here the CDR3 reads CASSQGSPRYNSPLHF. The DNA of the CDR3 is TGTGCCAGCAGCCAAGGATCCCCGCGATATAATTCACCCCTCCACTTT.

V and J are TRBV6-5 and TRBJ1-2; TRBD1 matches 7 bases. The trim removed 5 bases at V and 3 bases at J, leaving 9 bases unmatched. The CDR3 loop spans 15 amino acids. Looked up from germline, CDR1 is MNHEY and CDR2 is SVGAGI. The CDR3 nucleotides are TGTGCCAGCAGTACTGAAATCGGGACAGACTATGGCTACACCTTC. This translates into CASSTEIGTDYGYTF.

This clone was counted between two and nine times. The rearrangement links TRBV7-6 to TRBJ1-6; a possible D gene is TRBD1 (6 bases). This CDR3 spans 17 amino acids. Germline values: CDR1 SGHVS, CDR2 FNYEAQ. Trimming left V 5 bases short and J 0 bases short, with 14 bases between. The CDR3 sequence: CASSPGTTSSYNSPLHF. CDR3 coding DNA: TGTGCCAGCAGCCCCGGGACAACGAGCTCCTATAATTCACCCCTCCACTTT.

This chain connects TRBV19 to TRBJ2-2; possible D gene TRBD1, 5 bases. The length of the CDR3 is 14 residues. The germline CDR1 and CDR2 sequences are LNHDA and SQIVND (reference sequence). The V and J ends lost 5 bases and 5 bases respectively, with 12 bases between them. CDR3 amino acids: CASSGRQQTGELFF. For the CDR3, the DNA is TGTGCCAGTAGTGGCAGACAGCAGACCGGGGAGCTGTTTTTT.

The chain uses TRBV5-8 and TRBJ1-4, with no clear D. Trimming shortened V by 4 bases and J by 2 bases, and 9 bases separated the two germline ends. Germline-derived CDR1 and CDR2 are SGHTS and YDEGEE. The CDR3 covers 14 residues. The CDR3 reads CASSQIVTNEKLFF. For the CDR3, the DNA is TGTGCCAGCAGCCAGATTGTCACTAATGAAAAACTGTTTTTT.

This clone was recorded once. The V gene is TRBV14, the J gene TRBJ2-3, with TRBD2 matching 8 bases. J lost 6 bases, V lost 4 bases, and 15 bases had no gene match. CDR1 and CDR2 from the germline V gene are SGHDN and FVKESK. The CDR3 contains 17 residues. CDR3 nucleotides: TGTGCCAGCAGCCCCTGGGACGGCGGGGGGCCCACCGATACGCAGTATTTT. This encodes CASSPWDGGGPTDTQYF.

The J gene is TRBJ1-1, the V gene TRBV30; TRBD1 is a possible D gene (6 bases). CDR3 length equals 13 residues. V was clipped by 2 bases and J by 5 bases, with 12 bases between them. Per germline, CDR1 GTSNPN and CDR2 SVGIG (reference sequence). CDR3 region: CAWSTGQLTEAFF. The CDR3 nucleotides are TGTGCCTGGAGTACCGGACAGCTTACTGAAGCTTTCTTT.

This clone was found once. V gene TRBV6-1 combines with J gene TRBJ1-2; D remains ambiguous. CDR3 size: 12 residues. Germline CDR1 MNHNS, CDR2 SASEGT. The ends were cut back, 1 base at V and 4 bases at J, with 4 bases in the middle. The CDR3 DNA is TGTGCCAGCAGTGAAGTCGGCTATGGCTACACCTTC. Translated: CASSEVGYGYTF.

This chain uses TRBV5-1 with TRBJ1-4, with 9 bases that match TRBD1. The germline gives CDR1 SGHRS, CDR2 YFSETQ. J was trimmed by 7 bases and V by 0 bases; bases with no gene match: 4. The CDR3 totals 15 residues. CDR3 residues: CASSLVGQGSEKLFF. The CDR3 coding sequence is TGCGCCAGCAGCTTGGTAGGACAGGGGAGTGAAAAACTGTTTTTT.

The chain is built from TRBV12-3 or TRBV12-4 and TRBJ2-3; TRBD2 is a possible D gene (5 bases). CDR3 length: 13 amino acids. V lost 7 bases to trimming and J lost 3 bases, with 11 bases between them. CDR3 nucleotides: TGTGCCAGCAAAAGACGCGGGACAGATACGCAGTATTTT. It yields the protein CASKRRGTDTQYF.

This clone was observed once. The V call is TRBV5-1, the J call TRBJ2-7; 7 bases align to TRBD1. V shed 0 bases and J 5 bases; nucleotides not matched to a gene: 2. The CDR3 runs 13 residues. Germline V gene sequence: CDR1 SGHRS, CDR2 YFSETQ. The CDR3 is CASSLATGNEQYF. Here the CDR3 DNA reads TGCGCCAGCAGCTTGGCGACAGGGAACGAGCAGTACTTC.

The CDR3 loop reads CASSQDLGRGSPLHF. In nucleotides, the CDR3 is TGCGCCAGCAGCCAAGATCTCGGCAGGGGTTCACCCCTCCACTTT. The chain employs TRBV4-1 and TRBJ1-6; a possible D gene is TRBD1 (6 bases). CDR3 length: 15 amino acids. With 0 bases removed from V and 9 bases from J, the gap between germline ends came to 12 bases. Looked up from germline, CDR1 is MGHRA and CDR2 is YSYEKL.

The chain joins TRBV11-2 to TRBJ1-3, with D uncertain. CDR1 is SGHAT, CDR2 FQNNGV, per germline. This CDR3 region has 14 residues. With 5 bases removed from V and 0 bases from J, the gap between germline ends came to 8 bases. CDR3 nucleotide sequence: TGTGCCAGCAGCCAAAGAGCCTCTGGAAACACCATATATTTT. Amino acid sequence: CASSQRASGNTIYF.

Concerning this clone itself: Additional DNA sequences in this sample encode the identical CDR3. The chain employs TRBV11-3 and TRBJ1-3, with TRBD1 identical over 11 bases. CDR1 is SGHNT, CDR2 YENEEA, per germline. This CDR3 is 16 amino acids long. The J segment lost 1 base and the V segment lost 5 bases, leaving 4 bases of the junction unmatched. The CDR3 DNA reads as TGTGCCAGCAGCAAGGGACAGGGGGAATCTGGAAACACCATATATTTT. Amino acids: CASSKGQGESGNTIYF.

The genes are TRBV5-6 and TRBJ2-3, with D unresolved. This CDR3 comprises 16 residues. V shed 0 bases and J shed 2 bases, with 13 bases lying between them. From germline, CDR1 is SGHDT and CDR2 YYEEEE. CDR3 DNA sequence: TGTGCCAGCAGCTTGGCGGCGACACACGCCACAGATACGCAGTATTTT. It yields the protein CASSLAATHATDTQYF.

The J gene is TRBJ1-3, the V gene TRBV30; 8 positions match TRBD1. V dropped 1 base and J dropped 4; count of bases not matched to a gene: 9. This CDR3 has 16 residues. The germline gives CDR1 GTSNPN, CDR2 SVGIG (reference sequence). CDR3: CAWSAAGGFSGNTIYF. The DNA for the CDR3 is TGTGCCTGGAGTGCCGCAGGGGGCTTTTCCGGAAACACCATATATTTT.

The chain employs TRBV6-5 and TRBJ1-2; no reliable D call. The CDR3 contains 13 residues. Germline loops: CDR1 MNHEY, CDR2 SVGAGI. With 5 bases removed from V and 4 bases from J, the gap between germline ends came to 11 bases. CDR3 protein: CASSRSPSYGYTF. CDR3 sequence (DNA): TGTGCCAGCAGTCGCAGTCCCAGCTATGGCTACACCTTC.